This T cell receptor (beta chain) was observed in a study of cytomegalovirus exposure and HLA in healthy donors. Study-wide findings and caveats: The presence/absence work took it that sequencing depth was about the same across donors. Immune exposure information available was restricted to CMV serostatus. The productive fraction for most TCR beta V segments was about 90% or about 30% in an earlier analysis.

Unrecorded immune exposure was likely among donors, who were nominally healthy when sampled. The primer mix had 60 Vbeta and 13 Jbeta primers. Produced via immunoSEQ multiplex PCR; TCRdb's table is partial and in-frame only. In the table there are approximately 150,000 clones, 70% to 85% of which are singletons. Notes on this clone: The antigen remains undetermined.

The V gene's germline CDR1 is SGDLS and CDR2 YYNGEE. V gave up 4 bases and J gave up 4 bases; unmatched junction bases: 10. The CDR3 contains 15 residues. Sequences were obtained from PBMCs. This chain joins TRBV9 and TRBJ2-7; 8 nucleotides match TRBD2. The source is a man in his forties in good health and CMV-seronegative. The CDR3 nucleotides are TGTGCCAGCAGCATAGATACTAGCGGAACATACGAGCAGTACTTC. As protein: CASSIDTSGTYEQYF.